These 13 T cell receptor beta chains came from one sample sequenced in a study of T cells in Graves' hyperthyroidism and ophthalmopathy. From RNA transcripts, TCR beta CDR3 regions were amplified. TCR CDR3 underwent first-round RT-PCR with the HTBI primer set. TCRdb re-called the multiplex PCR reads with MiXCR, one entry per CDR3 protein. The sample holds 550,000 to 800,000 distinct CDR3 sequences, 16% seen once. The specimen was blood. These receptors were collected from a man between 18 and 29 years old with Graves' hyperthyroidism.

This chain joins TRBV19 and TRBJ2-5; TRBD1 aligns across 10 bases. Looked up from germline, CDR1 is LNHDA and CDR2 is SQIVND (reference sequence). The CDR3 is made up of 15 amino acids. Trimming took 5 bases from V and 1 from J; bases not matched to a gene: 4. In DNA, the CDR3 is TGTGCCAGTAGTTTGGGGGACAGGGGCCAAGAGACCCAGTACTTC. Amino acid sequence: CASSLGDRGQETQYF.

This rearrangement joins TRBV9 to TRBJ1-6; TRBD1 is a possible D gene (5 bases). CDR3 size: 14 residues. In germline, CDR1 is SGDLS, CDR2 YYNGEE. V lost 3 bases and J 10 bases, leaving 14 bases between the germline ends. The CDR3 DNA reads as TGTGCCAGCAGCGCAACCGGGGCCAGATCACCCCTCCACTTT. Translated: CASSATGARSPLHF.

This clonotype was counted many times. The chain has TRBV11-1 and TRBJ2-1; 10 positions agree with TRBD2. The ends lost 4 bases at V and 2 bases at J; junction bases unmatched: 8. The CDR3 extends over 17 amino acids. CDR1 SGHAT and CDR2 FQDESV come from the germline V gene (reference sequence). CDR3 sequence reads: CASSSKSSGSTYNEQFF. The DNA of the CDR3 is TGTGCCAGCAGCTCCAAATCTAGCGGGAGCACCTACAATGAGCAGTTCTTC. Looking up the rest from reference TRBV11-1 and TRBJ2-1 gives the full variable domain: EAEVAQSPRYKITEKSQAVAFWCDPISGHATLYWYRQILGQGPELLVQFQDESVVDDSQLPKDRFSAERLKGVDSTLKIQPAELGDSAMYLCASSSKSSGSTYNEQFFGPGTRLTVL.

This clonotype was seen only a few times. The CDR3 is CASGDLGLFTGELFF. Here the CDR3 DNA reads TGTGCCAGCGGAGACCTGGGACTTTTCACCGGGGAGCTGTTTTTT. The chain uses TRBV2 and TRBJ2-2, with a possible D match to TRBD2 (6 bases). Germline V lookup: CDR1 SNHLY, CDR2 FYNNEI. Deletions cut 8 bases from V and 4 bases from J, with 17 bases between. This CDR3 has 15 residues.

This clonotype was counted between two and nine times. V is TRBV9 and J is TRBJ2-5; the match to TRBD1 covers 10 bases. The germline gives CDR1 SGDLS, CDR2 YYNGEE. The CDR3 is 16 amino acids. V gave up 3 bases and J gave up 5 bases; unmatched junction bases: 10. Here the CDR3 DNA reads TGTGCCAGCAGCGAAGACAGGGGGCGAGGTGACGAGACCCAGTACTTC. Its translation is CASSEDRGRGDETQYF.

There are a few counts of this clonotype. The chain carries TRBV7-3 and TRBJ2-1; either TRBD1 or TRBD2 may fit D (5 bases each). The CDR3 length is 16 residues. Deletions cut 8 bases from V and 8 bases from J, with 25 bases between. The germline V gene has CDR1 SGHTA and CDR2 FQGTGA. CDR3: CASSLGLAANPYEQFF. The DNA for the CDR3 is TGTGCCAGCTCCTTGGGGCTAGCCGCAAACCCCTATGAGCAGTTCTTC.

This clonotype came up a few times. This chain joins TRBV20-1 and TRBJ1-5, with 11 positions matching TRBD1. Germline trimming cut 5 bases from V and 0 bases from J; bases unmatched to any gene: 9. The germline gives CDR1 DFQATT, CDR2 SNEGSKA (reference sequence). CDR3 size: 17 residues. CDR3: CSAGRTGGLFSNQPQHF. CDR3 in DNA: TGCAGTGCTGGCCGGACAGGGGGCCTCTTTAGCAATCAGCCCCAGCATTTT.

This clonotype occurred many times. The chain couples TRBV3-1 to TRBJ2-7, with D possibly matching TRBD1 (5 bases). Trimming took off 1 base at V and 9 bases at J, with 10 bases between the two ends. From germline, CDR1 is LGHDT and CDR2 YNNKEL (reference sequence). This CDR3 spans 12 amino acids. The CDR3 DNA sequence: TGTGCCAGCAGCCAAGTCCGCCAGGGGCAGTACTTC. Amino acids: CASSQVRQGQYF.

A few counts support this clonotype. V is TRBV6-5 and J is TRBJ2-1; D unresolved. The CDR3 sequence is 12 residues long. Trimming took off 2 bases at V and 8 bases at J, with 7 bases between the two ends. Germline CDR1 reads MNHEY; CDR2 reads SVGAGI. CDR3 protein: CASSYGSDEQFF. The CDR3, as DNA: TGTGCCAGCAGTTACGGGTCGGATGAGCAGTTCTTC.

The sample holds a few counts of this clonotype. The chain combines TRBV6-2 or TRBV6-3 with TRBJ2-1; D unresolved. Looked up from germline, CDR1 is MNHEY and CDR2 is SVGEGT. Trimming pared 5 bases from V and 1 base from J, leaving 12 bases between. This CDR3 region has 15 residues. CDR3 residues: CASSTQGLSYNEQFF. CDR3 sequence (DNA): TGTGCCAGCAGTACCCAAGGTTTGTCCTACAATGAGCAGTTCTTC.

This clonotype was counted only a few times. The gene calls are TRBV19 and TRBJ1-1; D perhaps matches TRBD1 (6 bases). Germline assignment: CDR1 LNHDA and CDR2 SQIVND (reference sequence). V was cut by 2 bases and J by 2 bases, with 12 bases left in between. The CDR3 is made up of 15 amino acids. CDR3: CASSIYRGINTEAFF. CDR3 DNA: TGTGCCAGTAGTATATATAGGGGGATCAACACTGAAGCTTTCTTT. Drawing the rest from reference TRBV19 and TRBJ1-1, the complete variable domain is DGGITQSPKYLFRKEGQNVTLSCEQNLNHDAMYWYRQDPGQGLRLIYYSQIVNDFQKGDIAEGYSVSREKKESFPLTVTSAQKNPTAFYLCASSIYRGINTEAFFGQGTRLTVV.

The sample holds many counts of this clonotype. V and J are TRBV7-2 and TRBJ2-3; 9 bases are a match to TRBD2. This CDR3 has 15 residues. Per the germline V gene, CDR1 is SGHTA and CDR2 is FQGNSA. V gave up 6 bases and J gave up 3 bases; unmatched junction bases: 7. In DNA form, the CDR3 reads TGTGCCAGCAGTCGTCAGACTAGCGGAACAGATACGCAGTATTTT. Translating it yields CASSRQTSGTDTQYF.

This clonotype was seen ten or more times. V gene TRBV20-1 combines with J gene TRBJ1-1; 9 nucleotides align to TRBD1. The CDR3 contains 13 residues. The germline V gene has CDR1 DFQATT and CDR2 SNEGSKA (reference sequence). V was pared by 5 bases and J by 7 bases, with 8 bases of the junction left unmatched. This CDR3 is CSADRDRDGEAFF. For the CDR3, the DNA is TGCAGTGCTGACCGGGACAGGGATGGTGAAGCTTTCTTT.